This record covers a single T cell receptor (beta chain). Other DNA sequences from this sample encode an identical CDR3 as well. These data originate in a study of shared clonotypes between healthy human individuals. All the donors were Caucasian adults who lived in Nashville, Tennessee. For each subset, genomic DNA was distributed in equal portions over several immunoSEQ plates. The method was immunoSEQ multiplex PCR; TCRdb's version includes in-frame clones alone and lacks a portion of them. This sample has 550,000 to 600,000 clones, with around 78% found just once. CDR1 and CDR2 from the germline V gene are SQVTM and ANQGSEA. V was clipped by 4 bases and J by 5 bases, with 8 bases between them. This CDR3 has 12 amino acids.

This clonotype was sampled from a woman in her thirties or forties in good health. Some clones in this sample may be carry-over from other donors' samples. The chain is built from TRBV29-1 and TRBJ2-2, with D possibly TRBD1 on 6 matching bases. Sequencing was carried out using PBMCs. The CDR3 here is CSVGGGTGELFF. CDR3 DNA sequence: TGCAGCGTTGGAGGGGGTACCGGGGAGCTGTTTTTT.